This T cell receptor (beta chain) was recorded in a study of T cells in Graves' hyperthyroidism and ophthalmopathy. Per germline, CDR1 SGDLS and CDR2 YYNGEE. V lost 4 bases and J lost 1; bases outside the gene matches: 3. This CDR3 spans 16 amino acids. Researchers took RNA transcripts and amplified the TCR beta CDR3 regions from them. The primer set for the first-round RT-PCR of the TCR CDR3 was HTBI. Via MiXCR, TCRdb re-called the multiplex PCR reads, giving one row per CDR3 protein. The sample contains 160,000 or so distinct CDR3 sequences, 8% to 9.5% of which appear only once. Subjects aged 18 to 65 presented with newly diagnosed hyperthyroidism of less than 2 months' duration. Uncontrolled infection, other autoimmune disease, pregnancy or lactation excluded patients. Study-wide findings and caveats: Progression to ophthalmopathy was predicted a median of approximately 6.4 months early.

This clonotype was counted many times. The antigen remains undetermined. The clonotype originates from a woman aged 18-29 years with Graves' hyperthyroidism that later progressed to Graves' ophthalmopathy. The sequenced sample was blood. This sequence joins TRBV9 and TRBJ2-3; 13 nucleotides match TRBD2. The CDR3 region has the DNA TGTGCCAGCAGCACTGGACTAGCGGGGGGCACAGATACGCAGTATTTT. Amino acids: CASSTGLAGGTDTQYF.